These 5 T cell receptor beta chains were all obtained from the same sample, sequenced in a study of T cells in Graves' hyperthyroidism and ophthalmopathy. The TCR beta CDR3 regions underwent amplification using RNA transcripts as the source. A set of HTBI primers served as the primers for a first-round RT-PCR of the TCR CDR3. TCRdb independently ran MiXCR on the multiplex PCR reads; one entry per CDR3 protein. The sample includes 500,000 to 800,000 distinct CDR3 sequences, more than 12% seen only once; the top ten take 12%. Sequenced sample: blood. The receptors come from a woman aged 45-59 years with Graves' ophthalmopathy.

The chain links TRBV20-1 to TRBJ1-5; possible D gene TRBD1, 5 bases. This CDR3 has 12 residues. Germline-derived CDR1 and CDR2 are DFQATT and SNEGSKA (reference sequence). V lost 0 bases and J lost 7, with 7 bases in between. CDR3 in amino acids: CSARDRGQPQHF. CDR3 DNA sequence: TGCAGTGCTAGAGATAGGGGCCAGCCCCAGCATTTT.

Ten or more counts support this clonotype. This chain joins TRBV13 and TRBJ1-1; D possibly corresponds to TRBD1 (6 bases). Trimming took 5 bases from V and 4 from J, leaving 26 bases between them. CDR3 length: 18 amino acids. Per the germline V gene, CDR1 is PRHDT and CDR2 is FYEKMQ (reference sequence). The CDR3: CASSQTWGAAVASTEAFF. The CDR3 DNA is TGTGCCAGCAGCCAAACATGGGGGGCAGCGGTCGCGAGCACTGAAGCTTTCTTT.

This chain's CDR3 is CASSLTGTRGAFF. CDR3 in DNA: TGTGCCAGCAGTTTGACAGGGACCAGGGGTGCTTTCTTT. The V call is TRBV6-1, the J call TRBJ1-1; 7 bases are shared with TRBD1. V dropped 5 bases and J dropped 11; count of bases not matched to a gene: 11. Germline V gene lookup returns CDR1 MNHNS and CDR2 SASEGT. CDR3 length: 13 amino acids.

This clonotype was counted between two and nine times. J is TRBJ1-6 and V is TRBV15; 8 bases align to TRBD1. The CDR3 totals 15 residues. V trimming: 0 bases; J trimming: 8 bases; junction bases outside the gene matches: 3. Germline CDR1 is LNHNV and CDR2 is YYDKDF (reference sequence). The CDR3: CATSRDTGGYSPLHF. The CDR3 DNA reads TGTGCCACCAGCAGAGATACAGGGGGTTATTCACCCCTCCACTTT.

The chain joins TRBV5-1 to TRBJ2-5; no firm D call. Germline CDR1 is SGHRS and CDR2 is YFSETQ. The CDR3 is 15 amino acids. V gave up 0 bases and J gave up 5 bases, with 14 bases separating them. The CDR3 spells CASSLDWGTGETQYF. DNA of the CDR3: TGCGCCAGCAGCTTGGATTGGGGTACCGGGGAGACCCAGTACTTC.